Listed below are T cell receptor beta chains from one sample, sequenced in a study of cytomegalovirus exposure and HLA in healthy donors. Sequencing used immunoSEQ multiplex PCR; TCRdb keeps in-frame clones, though not all of them. The sample records roughly 150,000 clones, around 80% being singletons. Source material: PBMCs. The receptors derive from a man aged 25-45 years in good health and CMV-seropositive. Each CDR3 is given with its conserved first and last residue. The D gene is left open where the match is weak. Only part of the rows carry a size: once, few, many, or a class if the clone is expanded.

>TRBJ2-7|TRBV29-1|TRBD1|NA
TGCAGCGTTGAGGGGACAGGGACCTACGAGCAGTACTTC
CSVEGTGTYEQYF
>TRBJ2-5|TRBV7-2|TRBD2|NA
TGTGCCAGCAGCCGGGGACTAGCGGGGGACCCAGAGACCCAGTACTTC
CASSRGLAGDPETQYF
>TRBJ2-7|TRBV4-2|TRBD2|once
TGTGCCAGCAGCCAAGTAGGGCTAGCGGGGGTTTCATCCTACGAGCAGTACTTC
CASSQVGLAGVSSYEQYF
>TRBJ2-1|TRBV11-2|TRBD2|NA
TGTGCCAGCAGCCCGAGACTAGCGGGGCTATCTGAGCAGTTCTTC
CASSPRLAGLSEQFF
>TRBJ2-7|TRBV7-2|TRBD2|NA
TGTGCCAGCAGCTTTGTACTAGCGGGGGGCTACGAGCAGTACTTC
CASSFVLAGGYEQYF
>TRBJ1-2|TRBV7-2|NA|NA
TGTGCCAGCAACAGGGAGATGGGCTACACCTTC
CASNREMGYTF
>TRBJ2-2|TRBV5-6|TRBD1|NA
TGTGCCAGCAGCTCACCGGGACAGGGGAACACCGGGGAGCTGTTTTTT
CASSSPGQGNTGELFF
>TRBJ2-7|TRBV5-1|TRBD2|NA
TGCGCCAGCAGCCCCTTAAGGACTAGCGGAGGCGTCTACGAGCAGTATTTC
CASSPLRTSGGVYEQYF
>TRBJ2-4|TRBV5-1|TRBD2|NA
TGCGCCAGCAGCGCGAGCGGGGGGCTAGCCAAAAACATTCAGTACTTC
CASSASGGLAKNIQYF
>TRBJ1-1|TRBV6-1|TRBD1|NA
TGTGCCAGCAGTCTGACAGGGAAAGCTTTCTTT
CASSLTGKAFF
>TRBJ1-6|TRBV2|TRBD1|NA
TGTGCCAGCAGTGGAGAGACAGGGGGTTCACCCCTCCACTTT
CASSGETGGSPLHF
>TRBJ2-7|TRBV5-6|TRBD2|NA
TGTGCCAGCAGTAATACCGGGACTAGCGTTTACTACGAGCAGTACTTC
CASSNTGTSVYYEQYF
>TRBJ1-2|TRBV6-6|TRBD1|once
TGTGCCAGCAAACAGACAGGGGCTAACTATGGCTACACCTTC
CASKQTGANYGYTF
>TRBJ1-4|TRBV2|NA|NA
TGTGCCAGCACCTATATCGCCTCGCCCACTAATGAAAAACTGTTTTTT
CASTYIASPTNEKLFF
>TRBJ2-7|TRBV7-2|TRBD2|NA
TGTGCCAGCAGCTTAGACGGGGGGGGGAGTGGCCACGAGCAGTACTTC
CASSLDGGGSGHEQYF
>TRBJ1-3|TRBV13|TRBD1|NA
TGTGCCAGCAGCCTGGACAGGGTCGGCCGTGGAAACACCATATATTTT
CASSLDRVGRGNTIYF